These 7 T cell receptor beta chains came from one sample sequenced in a study of blood T cell repertoires in COVID-19 (dated by TCRdb to between 2020 and 2021). The library was produced with the immunoSEQ multiplex PCR assay. Held by TCRdb, this immuneACCESS table contains in-frame sequences only and omits some clones. Under half of the omission traces to an unresolved V gene where checked; the cause of the rest is unknown. In all, the sample holds about 56,000 clones, and more than 80% of those were seen once. Over 15% of the sample rests with the top ten. The sequencing input was peripheral blood. The receptor source for this set is a human donor in a cohort sampled during active COVID-19.

The chain combines TRBV6-5 with TRBJ1-6; 7 bases align to TRBD1. V was pared by 0 bases and J by 10 bases, with 6 bases of the junction left unmatched. The V gene's germline CDR1 is MNHEY and CDR2 SVGAGI. CDR3 size: 15 residues. The CDR3 region has the DNA TGTGCCAGCAGTTACTCCAAACAGGGGTACTCACCCCTCCACTTT. This codes for CASSYSKQGYSPLHF.

This clone was picked up a small number of times. Its ends do not fully match the called genes, so a read error is possible. V usage is TRBV4-1 and J usage is TRBJ1-1, with TRBD1 matching 7 bases. The CDR3 is made up of 16 amino acids. Germline values: CDR1 MGHRA, CDR2 YSYEKL. Here the CDR3 reads CASSQEDRLVNTEAFF. The CDR3 DNA sequence: TGCGCCAGCAGCCAAGAGGACAGGCTGGTGAATACTGAAGCTTTCTTT.

The CDR3 sequence is CASSSPKTGLGNTIYF. The CDR3 nucleotides read TGTGCCAGCAGTTCACCTAAGACAGGGTTGGGAAACACCATATATTTT. The J gene is TRBJ1-3, the V gene TRBV6-5; 7 bases match TRBD1. The V segment lost 4 bases and the J segment 4 bases; nucleotides outside the gene matches: 10. Germline CDR1 and CDR2: MNHEY and SVGAGI. The CDR3 extends over 16 amino acids.

V is TRBV13 and J is TRBJ2-1, with TRBD2 matching over 10 bases. This CDR3 contains 16 residues. Germline assignment: CDR1 PRHDT and CDR2 FYEKMQ (reference sequence). J lost 6 bases, V lost 5 bases, and 10 bases had no gene match. In DNA, the CDR3 is TGTGCCAGCAGCGGAAGGTGGAGCGGGGGGGCCAATGAGCAGTTCTTC. It translates to CASSGRWSGGANEQFF.

The sample holds one count of this clone. The gene calls are TRBV7-2 and TRBJ1-1, with TRBD1 matching over 10 bases. Germline V gene lookup returns CDR1 SGHTA and CDR2 FQGNSA. The ends lost 3 bases at V and 2 bases at J; junction bases unmatched: 12. The CDR3 runs to 18 residues. The CDR3 DNA sequence: TGTGCCAGCAGCTTCCTCGGGACAGGGGTTTCTGGAAACACTGAAGCTTTCTTT. This encodes CASSFLGTGVSGNTEAFF.

The chain carries TRBV30 and TRBJ1-2; TRBD1 matches at 7 bases. The CDR3 is made up of 13 amino acids. Germline V gene lookup returns CDR1 GTSNPN and CDR2 SVGIG (reference sequence). With 3 bases clipped from V and 1 base from J, the junction kept 2 bases outside the gene matches. The CDR3 region has the DNA TGTGCCTGGAGCAGGGGGTTTAACTATGGCTACACCTTC. Its protein is CAWSRGFNYGYTF.

The chain links TRBV25-1 to TRBJ2-3, with TRBD2 matching over 9 bases. The CDR3 length is 18 residues. Germline CDR1 and CDR2: MGHDK and SYGVNS. V trimming: 1 base; J trimming: 0 bases; junction bases outside the gene matches: 8. DNA of the CDR3: TGTGCCAGCAGTGAATCCGGGACTAGCCTTGGAAGCACAGATACGCAGTATTTT. Encoded protein: CASSESGTSLGSTDTQYF.